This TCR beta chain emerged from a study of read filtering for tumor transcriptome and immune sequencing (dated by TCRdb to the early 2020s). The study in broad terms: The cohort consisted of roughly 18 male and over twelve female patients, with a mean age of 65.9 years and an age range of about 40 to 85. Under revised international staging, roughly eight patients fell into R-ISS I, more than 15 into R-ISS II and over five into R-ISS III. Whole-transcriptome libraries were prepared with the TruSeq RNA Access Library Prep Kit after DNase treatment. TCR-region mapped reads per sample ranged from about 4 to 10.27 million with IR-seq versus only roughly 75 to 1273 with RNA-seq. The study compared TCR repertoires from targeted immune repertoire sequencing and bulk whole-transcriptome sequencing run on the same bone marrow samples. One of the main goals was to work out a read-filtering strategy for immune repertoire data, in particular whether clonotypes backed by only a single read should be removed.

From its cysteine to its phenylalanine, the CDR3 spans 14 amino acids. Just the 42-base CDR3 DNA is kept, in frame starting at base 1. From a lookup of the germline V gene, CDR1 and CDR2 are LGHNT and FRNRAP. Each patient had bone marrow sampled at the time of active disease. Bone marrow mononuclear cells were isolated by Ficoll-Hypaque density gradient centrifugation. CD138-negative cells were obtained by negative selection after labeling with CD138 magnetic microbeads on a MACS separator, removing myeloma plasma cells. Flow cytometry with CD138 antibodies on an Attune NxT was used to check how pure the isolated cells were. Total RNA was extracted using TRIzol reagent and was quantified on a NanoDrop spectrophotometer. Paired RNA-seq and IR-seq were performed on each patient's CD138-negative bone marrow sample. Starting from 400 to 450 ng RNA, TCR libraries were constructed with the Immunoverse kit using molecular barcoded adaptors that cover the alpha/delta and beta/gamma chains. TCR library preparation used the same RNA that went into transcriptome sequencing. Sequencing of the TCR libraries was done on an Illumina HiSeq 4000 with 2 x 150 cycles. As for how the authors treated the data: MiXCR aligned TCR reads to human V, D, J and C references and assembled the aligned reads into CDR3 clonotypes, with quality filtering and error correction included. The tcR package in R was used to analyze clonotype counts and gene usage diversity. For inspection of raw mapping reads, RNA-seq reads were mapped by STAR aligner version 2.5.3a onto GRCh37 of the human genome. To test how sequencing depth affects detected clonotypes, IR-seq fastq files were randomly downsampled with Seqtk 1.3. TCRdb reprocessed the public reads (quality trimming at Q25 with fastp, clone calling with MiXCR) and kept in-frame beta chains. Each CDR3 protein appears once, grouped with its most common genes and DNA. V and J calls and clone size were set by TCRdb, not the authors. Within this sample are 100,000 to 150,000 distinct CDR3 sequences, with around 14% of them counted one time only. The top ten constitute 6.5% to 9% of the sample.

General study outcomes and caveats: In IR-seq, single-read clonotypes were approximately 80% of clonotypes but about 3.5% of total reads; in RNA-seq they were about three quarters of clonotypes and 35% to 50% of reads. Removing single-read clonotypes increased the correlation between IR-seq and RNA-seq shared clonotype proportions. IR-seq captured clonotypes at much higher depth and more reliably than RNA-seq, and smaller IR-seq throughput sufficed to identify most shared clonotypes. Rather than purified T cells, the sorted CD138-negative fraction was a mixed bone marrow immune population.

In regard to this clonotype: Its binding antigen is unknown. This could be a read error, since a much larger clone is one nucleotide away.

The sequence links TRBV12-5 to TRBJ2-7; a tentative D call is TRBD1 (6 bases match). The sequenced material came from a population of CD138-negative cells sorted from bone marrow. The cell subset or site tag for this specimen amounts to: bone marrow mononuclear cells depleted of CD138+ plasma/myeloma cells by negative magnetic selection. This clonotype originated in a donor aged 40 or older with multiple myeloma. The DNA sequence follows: TGTGCCAGCAGTTTAGGGGCAGGGGCACACGAGCAGCACTTC. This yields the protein CASSLGAGAHEQHF.